What follows are 20 T cell receptor beta chains derived from one specimen sequenced in a study of T cells after yellow fever vaccination. TCRdb redid the calling of the 5' RACE reads with MiXCR, one entry per CDR3 protein. The sample lists about 580,000 distinct CDR3 sequences, approximately 16% occurring once. The specimen was PBMCs, collected 4 to 6 days after the first yellow fever vaccination. The receptors here all came from a man aged 18 to 35 who received the YFV17D yellow fever vaccine.

The table lists this clonotype with a few counts. The CDR3 sequence: CATGRASNQPQHF. CDR3 nucleotides: TGTGCCACAGGACGGGCGAGCAATCAGCCCCAGCATTTT. This sequence joins TRBV6-6 and TRBJ1-5; no clear D. The CDR3 is 13 amino acids. Germline CDR1 MNHNY, CDR2 SVGAGI (reference sequence). Deletions cut 10 bases from V and 1 base from J, with 11 bases between.

This clonotype was found a few times. The chain has TRBV6-5 and TRBJ2-4; D might be TRBD1 or TRBD2, each matching 5 bases. V lost 0 bases and J 0 bases, leaving 15 bases between the germline ends. The V gene's germline CDR1 is MNHEY and CDR2 SVGAGI. The CDR3 is 18 residues long. The CDR3 reads CASSYSWGSGLAKNIQYF. The CDR3 DNA is TGTGCCAGCAGTTACTCTTGGGGGTCAGGCCTAGCCAAAAACATTCAGTACTTC.

The chain recombines TRBV12-3 or TRBV12-4 with TRBJ2-2; D perhaps matches TRBD1 (6 bases). The CDR3 covers 17 residues. The V gene lost 4 bases and the J gene lost 1 base, with 16 bases spanning the gap. The CDR3 spells CASSSWRQVQNTGELFF. CDR3 DNA sequence: TGTGCCAGCAGTTCCTGGCGACAGGTCCAGAACACCGGGGAGCTGTTTTTT.

This chain links TRBV20-1 with TRBJ1-5; D not resolved. In germline, CDR1 is DFQATT, CDR2 SNEGSKA (reference sequence). CDR3 length: 12 amino acids. V was shortened by 3 bases and J by 9 bases, with 12 bases between the two germline ends. DNA of the CDR3: TGCAGTGCTAGGGTAGGGTATCTGCCCCAGCATTTT. Translating gives CSARVGYLPQHF.

Written as DNA, the CDR3 is TGTGCCAGCAGCACCCAGATCACAGATACGCAGTATTTT. Its protein product is CASSTQITDTQYF. The gene calls are TRBV7-2 and TRBJ2-3, with D hard to call. Germline V gene data show CDR1 as SGHTA and CDR2 as FQGNSA. The germline V and J ends were trimmed by 5 bases and 2 bases, with 8 bases remaining between them. The length of the CDR3 is 13 residues.

The CDR3 reads CARSGTGMGEAFF. The CDR3 region has the DNA TGTGCCCGGTCCGGGACAGGGATGGGTGAAGCTTTCTTT. This chain connects TRBV30 to TRBJ1-1; 9 bases match TRBD1. The junction had 11 bases not matched to a gene; V was cut back by 8 bases and J by 7 bases. The CDR3 spans 13 residues. Germline V gene lookup returns CDR1 GTSNPN and CDR2 SVGIG (reference sequence).

This clonotype was seen more than once but under ten times. The chain uses TRBV4-2 and TRBJ2-2, with 13 bases that match TRBD2. V shed 0 bases and J 4 bases; nucleotides not matched to a gene: 5. Germline CDR1 and CDR2: LGHNA and YNFKEQ. The CDR3 contains 18 residues. The CDR3 DNA reads TGTGCCAGCAGCCAAGAACTAGCGGGGGGGCACAGCACCGGGGAGCTGTTTTTT. Residues: CASSQELAGGHSTGELFF.

The genes are TRBV5-1 and TRBJ2-1; 8 nucleotides agree with TRBD2. This CDR3 is 16 amino acids long. The germline CDR1 and CDR2 sequences are SGHRS and YFSETQ. With V trimmed by 4 bases and J by 6 bases, 12 bases remained unmatched. This chain's CDR3 is CASSPSPSGGVNEQFF. Written as DNA, the CDR3 is TGCGCCAGCAGCCCGTCTCCCAGCGGGGGAGTCAATGAGCAGTTCTTC.

The V and J genes are TRBV5-1 and TRBJ2-5, with D possibly TRBD1 on 6 matching bases. V was clipped by 4 bases and J by 5 bases, with 21 bases between them. The germline V gene has CDR1 SGHRS and CDR2 YFSETQ. CDR3 length: 16 residues. CDR3 coding DNA: TGCGCCAGCAGCCCCAGGGGATTGAGTTCGTGGGAGACCCAGTACTTC. Encoded protein: CASSPRGLSSWETQYF.

V is TRBV20-1 and J is TRBJ2-3; 16 bases map to TRBD2. V trimming: 5 bases; J trimming: 4 bases; junction bases outside the gene matches: 3. The CDR3 has 15 residues. Germline V gives CDR1 DFQATT, CDR2 SNEGSKA (reference sequence). The CDR3 sequence: CSAFGTSGGADTQYF. The CDR3 nucleotides are TGCAGTGCTTTCGGGACTAGCGGGGGGGCAGATACGCAGTATTTT.

The V and J genes are TRBV20-1 and TRBJ1-2; D is perhaps TRBD1 (5 bases). CDR1 is DFQATT, CDR2 SNEGSKA, per germline (reference sequence). This CDR3 is built from 14 residues. The V gene lost 3 bases and the J gene lost 2 bases, with 13 bases spanning the gap. The CDR3 bases are TGCAGTGCTAGTGACACCGGGACCAACTATGGCTACACCTTC. Protein: CSASDTGTNYGYTF.

There are a few counts of this clonotype. The genes are TRBV29-1 and TRBJ1-1, with D unresolved. Germline CDR1 SQVTM, CDR2 ANQGSEA. CDR3 length: 14 residues. V dropped 7 bases and J dropped 5 bases, with 20 bases sitting between them. The CDR3 region has the DNA TGCAGCGGGGTCCATGGGGTCCTGAGGACTGAAGCTTTCTTT. This sequence encodes CSGVHGVLRTEAFF.

This clonotype turned up a few times. The chain carries TRBV7-8 and TRBJ2-3, with D perhaps given as TRBD1 or TRBD2 (5 bases each). The germline gives CDR1 SGHVS, CDR2 FQNEAQ. This CDR3 contains 16 residues. The V end lost 2 bases, the J end lost 9 bases, and 21 bases lay between the germline ends. CDR3 loop: CASSLMRDPVRETQYF. In DNA form, the CDR3 reads TGTGCCAGCAGCTTAATGAGGGACCCGGTTAGGGAGACGCAGTATTTT.

This clonotype has more than one count but fewer than ten. V gene TRBV7-2 combines with J gene TRBJ2-5; 9 bases match TRBD2. This CDR3 region has 15 residues. J gave up 9 bases and V 1 base, and 9 bases lay outside the gene matches. From germline, CDR1 is SGHTA and CDR2 FQGNSA. The DNA for the CDR3 is TGTGCCAGCAGCTTAGGGACTAGCGAACCCCCCGCCCAGTACTTC. Amino acids: CASSLGTSEPPAQYF.

This clonotype has more than one count but fewer than ten. V and J are TRBV7-8 and TRBJ1-5, with TRBD1 identical over 7 bases. Trimming at V came to 4 bases and at J to 7 bases, leaving 13 bases not matched to a gene. The CDR3 spans 16 residues. CDR1 SGHVS and CDR2 FQNEAQ come from the germline V gene. CDR3 sequence (DNA): TGTGCCAGCAGCTGGAATCAGGGGGATTTCGGGCAGCCCCAGCATTTT. This encodes CASSWNQGDFGQPQHF.

The chain links TRBV23-1 to TRBJ2-7, with no clear D. TRBV23-1 is given ORF status, its function remaining uncertain. V lost 4 bases and J lost 3, with 4 bases in between. The CDR3 runs 11 residues. The CDR3 spells CASSPVYEQYV. CDR3 in DNA: TGCGCCAGCAGTCCGGTCTACGAGCAGTACGTC.

The V gene is TRBV7-2, the J gene TRBJ2-4, with D tentatively TRBD1 (6 bases). V lost 10 bases, J lost 9 bases, and 13 bases lay in between. Germline V gene sequence: CDR1 SGHTA, CDR2 FQGNSA. The CDR3 is 11 residues long. The CDR3 spells CATYRAGIQYF. In nucleotides, the CDR3 is TGTGCCACGTACAGGGCGGGCATTCAGTACTTC.

This clonotype was seen only a few times. CDR3 residues: CASSYSINDRGQPQHF. DNA for the CDR3: TGTGCCAGCAGTTACTCGATTAACGACAGAGGTCAGCCCCAGCATTTT. This chain links TRBV6-5 with TRBJ1-5; a weak D match, TRBD1 (5 bases). Trimming took off 0 bases at V and 6 bases at J, with 15 bases between the two ends. CDR3 length: 16 residues. Germline CDR1 MNHEY, CDR2 SVGAGI.

The J gene is TRBJ2-5, the V gene TRBV20-1; D is unresolved. The V gene's germline CDR1 is DFQATT and CDR2 SNEGSKA (reference sequence). The CDR3 runs 12 residues. V lost 3 bases and J lost 4, with 9 bases in between. The CDR3 reads CSASWVRETQYF. The CDR3 DNA is TGCAGTGCTAGTTGGGTCAGAGAGACCCAGTACTTC.

This clonotype has just a few counts. This chain uses TRBV30 with TRBJ1-1, with TRBD1 matching over 9 bases. Trimming at V came to 0 bases and at J to 7 bases, leaving 3 bases not matched to a gene. Germline assignment: CDR1 GTSNPN and CDR2 SVGIG (reference sequence). This CDR3 is 13 amino acids long. The CDR3 bases are TGTGCCTGGAGTGTACAGGGGGCTGGTGAAGCTTTCTTT. As protein: CAWSVQGAGEAFF.